The T cell receptor beta chain described here comes from a study of blood T cells in healthy people across ages (dated by TCRdb to 2014 to 2015). For context, the study as a whole: In model experiments, roughly one uniquely barcoded TCR beta cDNA molecule per two T cells was captured by template switching. To avoid experimental bias, donors of different ages were randomly spread across the sequencing lanes. Using the same blood draw, the study looked at two additional independent replicas of 1 million unique cDNA reads for two donors, one aged 18 to 30 and the other aged 80 or older. Four age groups were formed from the donors: young (average approximately 15 years), middle-aged (roughly 38), aged (approximately 60) and long-lived (roughly 88). The study measured age-related changes in TCR beta repertoire diversity using deep sequencing normalized with unique cDNA molecular identifiers. Results and caveats for the whole study, not just this receptor: Estimates of total diversity based on one million sequenced T cells were regarded as lower bounds and as underestimates. Observed TCR beta diversity per million T cells fell roughly linearly with age, and a significant reduction was already apparent by age about 36. Donor CMV infection status was unknown, potentially confounding age-related changes in expanded clonotypes. Observed TCR beta diversity correlated strongly with the percentage of naive T cells measured by flow cytometry. Compared with the aged group, more naive CD4+ T cells, fewer expanded clones and increased TCR diversity were shown by the long-lived group, suggesting age selection. Since profiling was done on bulk unsorted PBMCs, naive and antigen-experienced compartments could not be conclusively compared.

About this clonotype itself: This clone's antigen is unknown. No much larger clonotype is one base removed from it; base qualities were not supplied.

Unmatched junction bases come to 16, with V trimmed by 7 bases and J by 2 bases. The cysteine opens and the phenylalanine closes a CDR3 of 18 amino acids. Solely the CDR3 DNA is kept, with 54 bases framed from the first base. CDR1 SGHTA and CDR2 FQGNSA were looked up in the germline V gene. Donors were about 36 systemically healthy Caucasian individuals from Russia aged roughly 6 to 100 years. Ten milliliters of peripheral blood were collected from each donor into EDTA-treated Vacutainer tubes. Ficoll-Paque density-gradient centrifugation was used to isolate PBMCs, with at least 7 million per sample. Trizol reagent was used to extract total RNA from the PBMCs, yielding at least 5 micrograms per sample. The percentages of naive CD45RAhigh/CD27high T cells were determined by flow cytometry on a PBMC aliquot from every donor. The library relied on 5' RACE. Sequencing took place on an Illumina HiSeq 2500. A second about 7 to 11 cycle PCR used a sample-barcoded 5' primer and a J-beta primer mix. A unique molecular identifier was introduced onto each TCR beta cDNA molecule by a template-switch 5' adaptor carrying 12 random nucleotides. At least 2.5 million CDR3-containing paired-end reads were obtained from each sample. First-strand cDNA was synthesized from all RNA with the Mint cDNA synthesis kit, primed by a TRBC-specific oligonucleotide. After uracil-DNA glycosylase treatment, a first 18-cycle PCR used universal primers M1SS and BC2_uni_R on all cDNA. Per the authors' processing: Normalization of each sample was performed by random selection of 1 million high-quality reads, each carrying a distinct molecular identifier. Reads sharing molecular identifiers were discarded rather than binned into consensus sequences. MiTCR, run with a Q25 quality threshold and the strictest error-elimination algorithm, handled CDR3 identification, clonotype clustering and error correction. Lower-bound total TCR beta diversity was estimated with a nonparametric unseen species model using Euler transformation. TCRdb applied fastp at Q25 and MiXCR to the public reads, then kept only in-frame beta chains. Entries are consolidated by CDR3 protein sequence, retaining the most common genes and DNA. TCRdb's processing, not the study's, gives the V and J calls here. The sample table lists 800,000 or so distinct CDR3 sequences, about 62% of them with a count of one. The top ten clones comprise 28% of the sample.

Sequencing was carried out using blood. This receptor chain uses TRBV7-2 and TRBJ2-3, with 9 bases aligning to TRBD2. The TCR was taken from a young man in good health. The CDR3 region: CASTPRGASGEFTDTQYF. In nucleotides, the sequence is TGTGCCAGCACCCCAAGGGGGGCTAGCGGGGAGTTCACAGATACGCAGTATTTT.